The 15 T cell receptor beta chains reported below all come from one sample, sequenced in a study of post-analysis software for immune sequencing data. Unique molecular identifiers had been added to the TCR beta cDNA libraries. TCRdb re-analysed the PCR reads in MiXCR, keeping a single row per CDR3 protein. The data show some 700,000 distinct CDR3 sequences, approximately 59% seen once. Findings and caveats of the study: TRBV5-6, TRBV5-1 and TRBV20-1 were among roughly 5 TRBV segments more frequent in patients than controls.

These receptors' antigens are unknown. Sequenced input: blood. The receptor source for this set is a girl aged 2-10 years with multiple sclerosis.

This chain links TRBV20-1 with TRBJ2-1; 10 positions agree with TRBD2. The CDR3 is made up of 14 amino acids. The V gene end was trimmed by 6 bases and the J gene end by 4 bases; junction bases not matched to a gene: 6. Germline-derived CDR1 and CDR2 are DFQATT and SNEGSKA (reference sequence). Here the CDR3 DNA reads TGCAGTGCGGACCGTAGCGGGGGGTACAATGAGCAGTTCTTC. Translating gives CSADRSGGYNEQFF.

This chain connects TRBV6-8 to TRBJ2-1, with TRBD2 matching 9 bases. The end of the DNA is better explained by TRBJ2-7, so the J call may be wrong. The CDR3 length is 15 residues. Germline values: CDR1 MNHGY, CDR2 SAAAGT. The CDR3 reads CARRAGGSSYNEQYF. In DNA form, the CDR3 reads TGTGCCAGGAGAGCGGGGGGCAGCTCCTACAATGAGCAGTACTTC.

Notes on this clonotype: The conserved phenylalanine or tryptophan normally closing the CDR3 is absent here, so this likely arose from a read error. CDR3 sequence reads: CASSFSTGANVLTY. CDR3 nucleotide sequence: TGCGCCAGCAGCTTTTCTACTGGGGCCAACGTCCTGACTTAC. The chain combines TRBV5-1 with TRBJ2-6; D gene unclear. Germline V gene lookup returns CDR1 SGHRS and CDR2 YFSETQ. CDR3 length: 14 residues. V lost 2 bases and J lost 2, with 5 bases in between.

This chain links TRBV10-3 with TRBJ2-1; 13 nucleotides align to TRBD2. The ends lost 6 bases at V and 1 base at J; junction bases unmatched: 3. The V gene's germline CDR1 is ENHRY and CDR2 SYGVKD. CDR3 length: 16 residues. CDR3: CAISGLAGDSYNEQFF. The CDR3 DNA follows: TGTGCCATCAGCGGACTAGCGGGAGATTCCTACAATGAGCAGTTCTTC.

This clonotype was counted only a few times. J is TRBJ2-5 and V is TRBV7-9; 9 bases align to TRBD1. Germline V CDR1 and CDR2: SEHNR, FQNEAQ (reference sequence). The CDR3 spans 19 residues. V was pared by 0 bases and J by 5 bases, with 16 bases of the junction left unmatched. The CDR3 DNA sequence: TGTGCCAGCAGCTTAGCGCTCCTTACCGGGACAGGGATGGTGGAGACCCAGTACTTC. Its protein is CASSLALLTGTGMVETQYF.

This chain joins TRBV11-2 and TRBJ2-7, with D tentatively TRBD1 (5 bases). Between the trimmed V and J ends, which lost 1 base and 0 bases, there was a span of 13 bases. CDR3 length: 16 residues. From germline, CDR1 is SGHAT and CDR2 FQNNGV. In DNA, the CDR3 is TGTGCCAGCAGCTTAGGGGTTGGGGCGTCCTCCTACGAGCAGTACTTC. This codes for CASSLGVGASSYEQYF.

There are many counts of this clonotype. This CDR3 is CSVVETGTYPEAFF. The CDR3 bases are TGCAGCGTTGTGGAGACAGGGACTTACCCTGAAGCTTTCTTT. The genes are TRBV29-1 and TRBJ1-1, with 7 bases fitting TRBD1. The V gene's germline CDR1 is SQVTM and CDR2 ANQGSEA. The V gene end was trimmed by 4 bases and the J gene end by 6 bases; junction bases not matched to a gene: 11. This CDR3 comprises 14 residues.

The chain has TRBV12-3 or TRBV12-4 and TRBJ2-7, with 14 nucleotides matching TRBD2. V shed 5 bases, J shed 3 bases, and the junction held 3 bases outside the gene matches. The CDR3 has 15 amino acids. In DNA form, the CDR3 reads TGTGCCAGCAGTACTGGACTAGCGGGAGGCTACGAGCAGTACTTC. This sequence encodes CASSTGLAGGYEQYF.

In its sample, this clonotype was seen a few times. This chain uses TRBV12-3 or TRBV12-4 with TRBJ1-1; D may be TRBD1 (5 bases). The CDR3 length is 14 residues. V was clipped by 0 bases and J by 2 bases, with 7 bases between them. The CDR3 DNA follows: TGTGCCAGCAGTTTAGCGCAGGGTAACACTGAAGCTTTCTTT. This codes for CASSLAQGNTEAFF.

This clonotype was seen a few times. The chain joins TRBV20-1 to TRBJ2-7; the D gene is possibly TRBD1 (6 bases). The CDR3 spans 14 residues. Trimming removed 5 bases at V and 5 bases at J, with 19 bases between. The germline V gene has CDR1 DFQATT and CDR2 SNEGSKA (reference sequence). As DNA, the CDR3 is TGCAGTGCTGGCATGGGGACAAGGCGGGACGAGCAGTACTTC. The encoded protein is CSAGMGTRRDEQYF.

In its sample, this clonotype was seen once. This chain joins TRBV29-1 and TRBJ2-1, with D possibly matching TRBD1 (6 bases). This CDR3 contains 13 residues. CDR1 and CDR2 (germline): SQVTM, ANQGSEA. Between the trimmed V and J ends, which lost 0 bases and 8 bases, there was a span of 11 bases. CDR3 residues: CSVEEGTPHEQFF. CDR3 DNA: TGCAGCGTTGAAGAAGGGACACCTCATGAGCAGTTCTTC.

The V call is TRBV6-1, the J call TRBJ1-6; 9 bases fit TRBD1. V shed 6 bases and J 8 bases; nucleotides not matched to a gene: 5. Per the germline V gene, CDR1 is MNHNS and CDR2 is SASEGT. CDR3 length equals 14 residues. In DNA form, the CDR3 reads TGTGCCAGCAGCTGGGGGACAGGGTATTCACCCCTCCACTTT. Encoded protein: CASSWGTGYSPLHF.

Only a few counts were recorded for this clonotype. The chain uses TRBV7-9 and TRBJ2-1; 10 bases fit TRBD1. Per the germline V gene, CDR1 is SEHNR and CDR2 is FQNEAQ (reference sequence). The CDR3 totals 15 residues. Germline trimming cut 6 bases from V and 4 bases from J; bases unmatched to any gene: 6. For the CDR3, the DNA is TGTGCCAGCAGTGAAAGGGACAGGGGTTACAATGAGCAGTTCTTC. Protein sequence: CASSERDRGYNEQFF.

This chain joins TRBV7-2 and TRBJ2-1; TRBD2 aligns across 9 bases. This CDR3 region has 19 residues. The germline V gene has CDR1 SGHTA and CDR2 FQGNSA. The J segment lost 1 base and the V segment lost 2 bases, leaving 12 bases of the junction unmatched. DNA of the CDR3: TGTGCCAGCAGCTTATCCTTCCCTAGCGGGGTTCTTTCCTACAATGAGCAGTTCTTC. It codes for CASSLSFPSGVLSYNEQFF.

V usage is TRBV6-2 or TRBV6-3 and J usage is TRBJ2-7; 9 positions match TRBD1. Germline CDR1 MNHEY, CDR2 SVGEGT. CDR3 size: 15 residues. V shed 6 bases, J shed 0 bases, and the junction held 6 bases outside the gene matches. CDR3 protein: CASRSPGQGSYEQYF. The CDR3 bases are TGTGCCAGCAGGTCACCGGGACAGGGCTCCTACGAGCAGTACTTC.